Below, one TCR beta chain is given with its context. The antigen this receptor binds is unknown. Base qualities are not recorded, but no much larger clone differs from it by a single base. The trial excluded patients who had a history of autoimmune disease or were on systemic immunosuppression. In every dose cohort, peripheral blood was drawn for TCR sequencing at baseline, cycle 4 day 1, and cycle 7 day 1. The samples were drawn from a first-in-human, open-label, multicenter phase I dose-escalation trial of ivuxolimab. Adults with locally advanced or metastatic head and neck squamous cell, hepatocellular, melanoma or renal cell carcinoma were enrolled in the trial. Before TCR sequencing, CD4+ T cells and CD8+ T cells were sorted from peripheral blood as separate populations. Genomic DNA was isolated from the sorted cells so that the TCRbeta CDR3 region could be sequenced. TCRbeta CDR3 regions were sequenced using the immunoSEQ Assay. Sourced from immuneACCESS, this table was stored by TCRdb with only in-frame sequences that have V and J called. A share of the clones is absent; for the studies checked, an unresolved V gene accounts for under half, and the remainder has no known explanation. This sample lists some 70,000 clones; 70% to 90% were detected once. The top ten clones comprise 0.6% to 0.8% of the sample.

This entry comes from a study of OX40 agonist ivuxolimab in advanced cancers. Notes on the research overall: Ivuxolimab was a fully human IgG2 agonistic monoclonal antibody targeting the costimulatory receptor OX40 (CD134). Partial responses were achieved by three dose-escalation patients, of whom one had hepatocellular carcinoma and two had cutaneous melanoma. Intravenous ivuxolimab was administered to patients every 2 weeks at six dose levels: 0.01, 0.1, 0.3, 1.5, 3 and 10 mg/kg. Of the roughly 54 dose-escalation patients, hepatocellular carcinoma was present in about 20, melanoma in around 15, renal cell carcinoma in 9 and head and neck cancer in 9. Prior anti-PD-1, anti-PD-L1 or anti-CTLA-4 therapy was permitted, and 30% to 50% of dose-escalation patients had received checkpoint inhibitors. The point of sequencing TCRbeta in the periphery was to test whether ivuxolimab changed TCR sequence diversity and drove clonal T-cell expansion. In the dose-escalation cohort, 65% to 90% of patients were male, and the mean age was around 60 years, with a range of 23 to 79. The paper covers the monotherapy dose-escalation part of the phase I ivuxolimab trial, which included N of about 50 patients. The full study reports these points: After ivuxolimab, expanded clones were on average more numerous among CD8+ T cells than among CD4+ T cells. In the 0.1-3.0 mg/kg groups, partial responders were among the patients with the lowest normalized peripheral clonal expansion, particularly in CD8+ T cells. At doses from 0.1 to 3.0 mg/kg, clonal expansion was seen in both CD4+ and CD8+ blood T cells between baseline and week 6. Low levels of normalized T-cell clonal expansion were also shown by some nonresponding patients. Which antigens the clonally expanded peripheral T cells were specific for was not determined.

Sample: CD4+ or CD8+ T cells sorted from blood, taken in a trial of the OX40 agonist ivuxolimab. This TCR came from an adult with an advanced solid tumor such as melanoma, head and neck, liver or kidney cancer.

Read as DNA, the sequence is TGTGCCAGCAGCGACGATGGGTATACGCAGTATTTT. Its protein reads: CASSDDGYTQYF. The rearranged chain carries TRBV6-4 and TRBJ2-3; the D gene cannot be named for sure. The germline V gene provides CDR1 MRHNA and CDR2 SNTAGT. V lost 6 bases and J lost 7 bases; the stretch between them is 11 bases long. From its cysteine to its phenylalanine, the CDR3 spans 12 amino acids. Just CDR3 DNA is preserved here, 36 bases in frame from base 1.